The rows below give T cell receptor beta chains drawn from one sample of a study of blood T cells in healthy people across ages. Via MiXCR, TCRdb re-called the 5' RACE reads, giving one row per CDR3 protein. This table has roughly 1,300,000 distinct CDR3 sequences, approximately 59% appearing once. The specimen was blood. These receptors were obtained from a man aged 18 to 30 in good health. Both conserved end residues are trimmed from each CDR3. The order of the fields is J gene, V gene, CDR3 protein.

J: TRBJ1-5; V: TRBV20-1; CDR3: SASGFSNQPQH
J: TRBJ2-3; V: TRBV27; CDR3: ASTSPLGGQVHPTDTQY
J: TRBJ1-1; V: TRBV13; CDR3: ASSLDVGENTEAF
J: TRBJ2-7; V: TRBV7-2; CDR3: ASRMTSGTHEQY
J: TRBJ2-5; V: TRBV5-1; CDR3: ASSEPGTAQETQY
J: TRBJ1-1; V: TRBV29-1; CDR3: SVDRASTEAF
J: TRBJ2-7; V: TRBV4-2; CDR3: ASSQEWVGRDEQY
J: TRBJ1-2; V: TRBV20-1; CDR3: SASAGTASNYGYT
J: TRBJ2-7; V: TRBV29-1; CDR3: SVEYRGEGEQY
J: TRBJ2-7; V: TRBV5-8; CDR3: ASSPAVPEQY
J: TRBJ2-1; V: TRBV25-1; CDR3: ASSGADYSYNEQF
J: TRBJ2-1; V: TRBV24-1; CDR3: ATSDGGGVFWEQF
J: TRBJ2-1; V: TRBV6-2/TRBV6-3; CDR3: ASSSISGNEQF
J: NA; V: TRBV12-5; CDR3: ASGPRDGSYEQY
J: TRBJ1-2; V: TRBV29-1; CDR3: SVEPARFYGYT
J: TRBJ1-5; V: TRBV20-1; CDR3: SARWSGSNQPQH
J: TRBJ1-2; V: TRBV10-3; CDR3: AITRDRDSGGYT
J: TRBJ2-5; V: TRBV4-3; CDR3: ASSQGARPQGAVETQY
J: NA; V: TRBV3-1; CDR3: ASNQDPGPLAYEQY
J: TRBJ2-3; V: TRBV10-2; CDR3: ASSYALAGTDTQY
J: TRBJ2-7; V: TRBV4-1; CDR3: ASSPPGAAPYEQY
J: NA; V: TRBV4-2; CDR3: ASSQIAGTQDEQY
J: TRBJ1-2; V: TRBV4-1; CDR3: ASSQDSAGRYGYT
J: TRBJ2-1; V: TRBV5-1; CDR3: ASSAERLAGLNEQV
J: TRBJ2-4; V: TRBV11-2; CDR3: ASSLTDNLAKNIQY
J: NA; V: TRBV20-1; CDR3: SASSGGDYNEQY
J: TRBJ2-3; V: TRBV7-2; CDR3: ASSVTTGDLLTDTQY
J: TRBJ2-7; V: TRBV13; CDR3: ASSYPDRSYEQY
J: TRBJ2-4; V: TRBV10-3; CDR3: AISEDRDIQY
J: TRBJ2-1; V: TRBV27; CDR3: ASSTRQNGPTYNEQF
J: TRBJ1-1; V: TRBV6-6; CDR3: ASSPPGQGKRTEAF
J: TRBJ1-1; V: TRBV9; CDR3: ASSPSALGVTEAF
J: TRBJ2-1; V: TRBV3-1; CDR3: ASSQVGTSGKGGNEQF
J: TRBJ2-3; V: TRBV11-2; CDR3: ASSTGDRVDLSDTQY
J: TRBJ2-7; V: TRBV5-1; CDR3: ASSPGDRGFSYEQY
J: TRBJ1-1; V: TRBV9; CDR3: ASSVEANTEAF
J: TRBJ2-1; V: TRBV7-9; CDR3: ASSEGQGGYNEQF
J: TRBJ2-7; V: TRBV6-1; CDR3: ASKDRGGSYEQY
J: TRBJ2-7; V: TRBV19; CDR3: ASSIEGGRQYEQY
J: TRBJ1-2; V: TRBV4-1; CDR3: ASSPREVQGCGYT
J: TRBJ1-6; V: TRBV4-2; CDR3: ASSQDVRDSPLH
J: TRBJ2-7; V: TRBV20-1; CDR3: SARDLGLAGGSGEQY
J: TRBJ2-3; V: TRBV7-2; CDR3: ASSSRAGGPLSTDTQY
J: TRBJ2-3; V: TRBV20-1; CDR3: SASTGTVSTDTQY